The entry below describes one TCR beta chain. The antigen is unknown. The data were obtained in a study of cytomegalovirus exposure and HLA in healthy donors. Across the whole study: The study's early data release held 80 million to 95 million unique TCRs from HLA-typed donors. Findings and limits, study-wide: HLA restriction was apparent for most CMV-associated TCR beta chains in a later analysis. Solely CMV serostatus was available to characterize immune exposure.

With 60 Vbeta and 13 Jbeta primers, the PCR was carried out. Clones were read by immunoSEQ multiplex PCR, and TCRdb kept only the in-frame ones, dropping some. This table has 150,000 to 200,000 clones, around 80% appearing once. V was pared by 4 bases and J by 4 bases, with 13 bases between. Germline V gives CDR1 MDHEN, CDR2 SYDVKM. There are 15 residues in the CDR3. The sequence was collected from a woman aged 40 to 50 in good health and CMV-seropositive. This chain links TRBV28 with TRBJ2-2; D might be TRBD2 (7 bases). Sequenced: PBMCs. CDR3 coding DNA: TGTGCCAGCAGTTCGGGGGGCTCGATCACCGGGGAGCTGTTTTTT. It specifies CASSSGGSITGELFF.